What follows describes a single T cell receptor beta chain. Its antigen is currently not known. This could be a read error, since a much larger clone is one nucleotide away. This entry belongs to a study of post-analysis software for immune sequencing data (dated by TCRdb to between 2015 and 2016). About the investigation overall: The recorded disease courses included relapsing-remitting, secondary progressive and progressive-relapsing multiple sclerosis, and some patients had no subtype annotation. The multiple sclerosis patient repertoires were compared with more than 9 previously published healthy control repertoires from donors aged about 6 to 26 years. A subset of samples was prepared in parallel using single-end sample barcoding, then pooled and co-amplified after Illumina adapter ligation. Study-level results and caveats: The multiple sclerosis patient group was slightly younger than the control group. Direct clustering with F measure showed strong co-clustering of samples prepared in the same batch, prompting a batch-effect correction. Patients showed significantly higher frequencies than controls for several TRBV segments, among them TRBV5-6, TRBV5-1 and TRBV20-1. Normalized Chao1 diversity was significantly lower in multiple sclerosis patients than controls, suggesting substantial peripheral T-cell clonal expansion.

Library creation used PCR. The sample was run on an Illumina HiSeq 2500. To reduce PCR and sequencing biases, unique molecular identifiers were incorporated into the TCR beta cDNA libraries. Every 1 to 10 million input T cells yielded 500,000 or so cDNA molecules, meaning each molecule approximated one T cell. The patient libraries were prepared and sequenced using the same protocol as the earlier healthy control dataset. Samples belonging to the same batch were prepared together, multiplexed and sequenced on a shared HiSeq lane. From the authors' description of their analysis: Raw barcoded reads were processed with MIGEC, discarding single-read molecular identifier groups before consensus assembly and CDR3 extraction. VDJtools was used for post-analysis of the clonotype tables, with diversity normalized by down-sampling every dataset to the smallest sample size. Repertoire overlap clustering matched CDR3 amino acid but not nucleotide sequences to correct batch-related cross-sample contamination. TCRdb passed the public sequencing reads through fastp at Q25 and MiXCR, retaining productive beta sequences. Records with the same CDR3 protein are collapsed into one entry carrying the most frequent genes and DNA. TCRdb, not the original authors, processed these V and J calls. For this sample there are about 150,000 distinct CDR3 sequences; approximately 30% appear just once. The ten largest clonotypes hold less than 1.6% of the sample.

CDR1 and CDR2, looked up from the germline V gene (reference sequence), are DFQATT and SNEGSKA. Including cysteine and phenylalanine, the CDR3 has 14 amino acids. The sequence is cut down to CDR3 DNA, 42 bases in frame from base 1. To demonstrate the VDJtools post-analysis software, the study profiled TCR beta repertoires from the peripheral blood of about a dozen young patients with multiple sclerosis. The multiple sclerosis patients were children and adolescents between roughly 6 and 16 years of age. The TCR originated in a girl aged 5-17 years with multiple sclerosis. The specimen sequenced was blood. The sequence is built from TRBV20-1 and TRBJ1-2; the D segment cannot be called with confidence. The CDR3 here reads CSAPPRWDNYAYTF. The sequenced DNA: TGCAGTGCTCCACCCCGGTGGGATAACTATGCCTACACCTTC.